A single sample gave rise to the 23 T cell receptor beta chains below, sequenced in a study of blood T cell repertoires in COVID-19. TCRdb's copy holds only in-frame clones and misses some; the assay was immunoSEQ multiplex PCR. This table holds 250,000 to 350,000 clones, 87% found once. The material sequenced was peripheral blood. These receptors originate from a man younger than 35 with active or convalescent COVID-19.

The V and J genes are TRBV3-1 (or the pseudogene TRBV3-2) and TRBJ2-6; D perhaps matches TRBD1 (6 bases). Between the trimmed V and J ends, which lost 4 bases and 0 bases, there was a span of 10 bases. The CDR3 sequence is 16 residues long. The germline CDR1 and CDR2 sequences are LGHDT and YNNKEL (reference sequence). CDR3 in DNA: TGTGCCAGCAGCCTCAGGGGAGTCTCTGGGGCCAACGTCCTGACTTTC. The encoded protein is CASSLRGVSGANVLTF.

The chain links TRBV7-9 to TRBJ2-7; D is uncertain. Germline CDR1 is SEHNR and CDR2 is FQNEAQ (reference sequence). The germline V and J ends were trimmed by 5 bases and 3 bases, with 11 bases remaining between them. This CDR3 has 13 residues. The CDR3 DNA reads TGTGCCAGCAGCCGGGTGGGTTTCTACGAGCAGTACTTC. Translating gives CASSRVGFYEQYF. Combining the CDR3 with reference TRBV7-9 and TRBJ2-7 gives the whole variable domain DTGVSQNPRHKITKRGQNVTFRCDPISEHNRLYWYRQTLGQGPEFLTYFQNEAQLEKSRLLSDRFSAERPKGSFSTLEIQRTEQGDSAMYLCASSRVGFYEQYFGPGTRLTVT.

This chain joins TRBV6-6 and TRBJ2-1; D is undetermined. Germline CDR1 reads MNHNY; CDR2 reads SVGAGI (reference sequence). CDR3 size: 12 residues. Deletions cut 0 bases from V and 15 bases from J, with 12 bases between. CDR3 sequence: CASSYSGRTPFF. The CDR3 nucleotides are TGTGCCAGCAGTTACTCGGGCCGCACCCCGTTCTTC.

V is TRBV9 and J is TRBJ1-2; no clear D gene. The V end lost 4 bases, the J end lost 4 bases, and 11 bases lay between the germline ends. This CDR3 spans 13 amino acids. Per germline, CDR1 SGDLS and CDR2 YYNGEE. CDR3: CASSTLRGYGYTF. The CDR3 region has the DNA TGTGCCAGCAGCACTCTTCGTGGCTATGGCTACACCTTC.

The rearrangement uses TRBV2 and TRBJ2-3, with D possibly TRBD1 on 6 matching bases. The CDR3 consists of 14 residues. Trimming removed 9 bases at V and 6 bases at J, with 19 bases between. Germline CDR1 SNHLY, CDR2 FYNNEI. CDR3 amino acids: CASTMGHSLDTQYF. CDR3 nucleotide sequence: TGTGCCAGTACCATGGGACACTCCCTTGATACGCAGTATTTT.

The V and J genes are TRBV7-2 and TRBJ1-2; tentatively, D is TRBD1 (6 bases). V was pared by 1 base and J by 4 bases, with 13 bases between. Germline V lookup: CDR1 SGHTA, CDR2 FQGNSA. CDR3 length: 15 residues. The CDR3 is CASSLDLGGSYGYTF. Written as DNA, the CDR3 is TGTGCCAGCAGCTTAGATTTAGGGGGTAGCTATGGCTACACCTTC.

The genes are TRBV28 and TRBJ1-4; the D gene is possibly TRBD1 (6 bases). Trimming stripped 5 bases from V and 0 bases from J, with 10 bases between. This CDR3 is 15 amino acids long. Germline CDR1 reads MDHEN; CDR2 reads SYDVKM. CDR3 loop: CASSARQATNEKLFF. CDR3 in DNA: TGTGCCAGCAGTGCAAGACAGGCAACTAATGAAAAACTGTTTTTT.

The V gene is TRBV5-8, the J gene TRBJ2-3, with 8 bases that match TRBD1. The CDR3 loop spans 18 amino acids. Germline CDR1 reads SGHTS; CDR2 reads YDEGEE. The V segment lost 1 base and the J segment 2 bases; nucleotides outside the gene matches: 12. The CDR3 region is CASSLWIETGGDTDTQYF. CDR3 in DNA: TGTGCCAGCAGCTTGTGGATCGAAACAGGGGGAGACACAGATACGCAGTATTTT.

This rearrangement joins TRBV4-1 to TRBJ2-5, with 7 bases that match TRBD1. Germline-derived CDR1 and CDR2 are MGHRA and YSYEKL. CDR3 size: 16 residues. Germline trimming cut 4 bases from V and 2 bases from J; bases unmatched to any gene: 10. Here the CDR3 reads CASSLPGQERQETQYF. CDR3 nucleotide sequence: TGCGCCAGCAGCCTCCCCGGACAGGAGAGGCAAGAGACCCAGTACTTC.

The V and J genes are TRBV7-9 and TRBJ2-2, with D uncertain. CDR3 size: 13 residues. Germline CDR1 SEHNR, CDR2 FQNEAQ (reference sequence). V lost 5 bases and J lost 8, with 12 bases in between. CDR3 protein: CASSTPRSGELFF. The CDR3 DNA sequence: TGTGCCAGCAGCACACCCCGCTCTGGGGAGCTGTTTTTT.

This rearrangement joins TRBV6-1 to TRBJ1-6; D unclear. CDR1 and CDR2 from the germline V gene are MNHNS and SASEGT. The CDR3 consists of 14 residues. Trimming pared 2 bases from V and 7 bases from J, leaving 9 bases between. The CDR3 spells CASSEIAPNSPLHF. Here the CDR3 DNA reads TGTGCCAGCAGTGAAATAGCTCCGAATTCACCCCTCCACTTT.

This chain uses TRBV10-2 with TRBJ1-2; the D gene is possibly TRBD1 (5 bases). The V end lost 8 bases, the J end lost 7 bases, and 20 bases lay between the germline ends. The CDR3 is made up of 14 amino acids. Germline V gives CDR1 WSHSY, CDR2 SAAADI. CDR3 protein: CASSKAGGDRGYTF. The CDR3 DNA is TGCGCCAGCTCAAAAGCGGGGGGGGATCGTGGCTACACCTTC.

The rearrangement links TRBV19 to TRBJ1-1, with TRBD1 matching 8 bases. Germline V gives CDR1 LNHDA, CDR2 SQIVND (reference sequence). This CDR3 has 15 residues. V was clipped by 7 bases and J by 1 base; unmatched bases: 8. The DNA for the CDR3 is TGTGCCAGTACCCCTAGGGGACAGGCGAACACTGAAGCTTTCTTT. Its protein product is CASTPRGQANTEAFF.

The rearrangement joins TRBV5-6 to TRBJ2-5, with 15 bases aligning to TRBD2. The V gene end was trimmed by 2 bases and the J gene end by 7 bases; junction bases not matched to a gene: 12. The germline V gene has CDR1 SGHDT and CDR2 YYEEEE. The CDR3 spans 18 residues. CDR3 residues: CASSFGLAGGSSVGTQYF. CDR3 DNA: TGTGCCAGCAGCTTTGGACTAGCGGGGGGGTCGTCTGTGGGGACCCAGTACTTC.

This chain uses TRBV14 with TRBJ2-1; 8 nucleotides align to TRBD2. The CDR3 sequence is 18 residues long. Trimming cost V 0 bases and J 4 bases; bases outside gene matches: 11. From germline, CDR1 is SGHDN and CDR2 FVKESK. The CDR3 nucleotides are TGTGCCAGCAGCCAAGATATGTTGGTGCGGGGGGAGTACAATGAGCAGTTCTTC. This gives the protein CASSQDMLVRGEYNEQFF.

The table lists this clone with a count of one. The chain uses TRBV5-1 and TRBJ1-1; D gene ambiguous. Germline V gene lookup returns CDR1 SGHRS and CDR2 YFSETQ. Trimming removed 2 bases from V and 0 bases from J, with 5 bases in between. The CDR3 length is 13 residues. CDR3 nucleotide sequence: TGCGCCAGCAGCTTCCGTATGAACACTGAAGCTTTCTTT. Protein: CASSFRMNTEAFF.

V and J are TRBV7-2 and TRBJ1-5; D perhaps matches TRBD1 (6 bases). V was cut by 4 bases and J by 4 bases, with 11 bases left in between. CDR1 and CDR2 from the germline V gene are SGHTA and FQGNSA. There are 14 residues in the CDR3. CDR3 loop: CASSSTGNNQPQHF. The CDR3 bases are TGTGCCAGCAGCTCGACAGGTAATAATCAGCCCCAGCATTTT.

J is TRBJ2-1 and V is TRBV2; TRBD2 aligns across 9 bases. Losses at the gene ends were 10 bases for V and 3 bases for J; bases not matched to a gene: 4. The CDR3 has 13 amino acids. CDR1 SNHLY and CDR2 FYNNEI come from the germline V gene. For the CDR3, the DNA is TGTGCCACGGGACTAGCAATCTACAATGAGCAGTTCTTC. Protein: CATGLAIYNEQFF.

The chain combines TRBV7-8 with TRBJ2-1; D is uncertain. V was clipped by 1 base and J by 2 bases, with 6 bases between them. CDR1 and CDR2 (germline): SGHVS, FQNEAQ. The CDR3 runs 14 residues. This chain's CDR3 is CASSLVGTYNEQFF. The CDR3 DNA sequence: TGTGCCAGCAGCTTAGTCGGTACCTACAATGAGCAGTTCTTC.

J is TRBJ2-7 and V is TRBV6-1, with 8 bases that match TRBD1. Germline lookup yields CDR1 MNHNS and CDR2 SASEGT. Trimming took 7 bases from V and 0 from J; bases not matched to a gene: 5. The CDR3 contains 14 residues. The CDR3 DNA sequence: TGTGCCAGCACTGACAGGGGTATCTCCTACGAGCAGTACTTC. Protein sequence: CASTDRGISYEQYF.

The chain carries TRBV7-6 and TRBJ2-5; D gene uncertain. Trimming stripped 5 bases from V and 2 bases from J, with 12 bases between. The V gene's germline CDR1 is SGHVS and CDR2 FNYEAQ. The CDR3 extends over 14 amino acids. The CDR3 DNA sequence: TGTGCCAGCAGCCACCCTGCGAGACAAGAGACCCAGTACTTC. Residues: CASSHPARQETQYF.

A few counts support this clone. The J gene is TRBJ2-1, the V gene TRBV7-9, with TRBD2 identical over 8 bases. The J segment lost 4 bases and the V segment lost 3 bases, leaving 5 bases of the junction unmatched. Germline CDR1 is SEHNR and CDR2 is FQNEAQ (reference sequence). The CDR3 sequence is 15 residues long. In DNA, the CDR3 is TGTGCCAGCAGCTTGGGCGGGGGGACGTACAATGAGCAGTTCTTC. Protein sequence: CASSLGGGTYNEQFF.

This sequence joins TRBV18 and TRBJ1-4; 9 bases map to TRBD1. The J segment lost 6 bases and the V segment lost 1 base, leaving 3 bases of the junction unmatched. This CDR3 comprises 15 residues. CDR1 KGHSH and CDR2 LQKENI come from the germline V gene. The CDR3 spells CASSPLGTGHEKLFF. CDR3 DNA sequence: TGTGCCAGCTCACCACTTGGGACAGGGCATGAAAAACTGTTTTTT.